This T cell receptor (beta chain) was identified during a study of blood T cell repertoires in COVID-19. The CDR3 covers 14 residues. Trimming shortened V by 2 bases and J by 4 bases, and 8 bases separated the two germline ends. From germline, CDR1 is LGHDT and CDR2 YNNKEL (reference sequence). Assay: immunoSEQ multiplex PCR; the TCRdb copy retains only in-frame clones and omits some. This sample has around 150,000 clones; about 88% occur once, and the top ten carry 7.3%. This clonotype was sampled from a man between 50 and 59 years old who had recovered from COVID-19. The chain joins TRBV3-1 (or the pseudogene TRBV3-2) to TRBJ1-4; perhaps TRBD1 as D (5 bases). Sequencing used PBMCs or T cells enriched from blood (not recorded which). CDR3 nucleotides: TGTGCCAGCAGCCAACAGGGATTTAATGAAAAACTGTTTTTT. It specifies CASSQQGFNEKLFF.